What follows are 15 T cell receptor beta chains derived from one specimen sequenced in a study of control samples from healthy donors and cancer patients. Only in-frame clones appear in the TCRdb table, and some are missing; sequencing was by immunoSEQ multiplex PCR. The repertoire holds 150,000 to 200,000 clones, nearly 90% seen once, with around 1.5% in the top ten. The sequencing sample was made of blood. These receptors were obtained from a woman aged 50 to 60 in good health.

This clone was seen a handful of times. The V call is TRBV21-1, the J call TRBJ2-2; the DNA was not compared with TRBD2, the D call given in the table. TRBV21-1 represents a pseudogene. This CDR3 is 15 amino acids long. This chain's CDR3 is CASSKGLLNTGELFF. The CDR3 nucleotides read TGTGCCAGCAGCAAGGGACTACTGAACACCGGGGAGCTGTTTTTT.

CDR3 region: CASTDLNTIYF. As DNA, the CDR3 is TGTGCCAGCACCGACTTAAACACCATATATTTT. V gene TRBV12-3 or TRBV12-4 combines with J gene TRBJ1-3; D gene uncertain. Trimming took 7 bases from V and 6 from J, leaving 7 bases between them. The CDR3 sequence is 11 residues long.

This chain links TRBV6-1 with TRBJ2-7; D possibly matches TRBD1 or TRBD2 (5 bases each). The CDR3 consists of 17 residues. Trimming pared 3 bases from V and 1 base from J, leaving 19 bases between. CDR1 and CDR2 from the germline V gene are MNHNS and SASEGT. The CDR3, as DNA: TGTGCCAGCAGTGAGTCGGGGCTAATGGTATCTTCCTACGAGCAGTACTTC. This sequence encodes CASSESGLMVSSYEQYF.

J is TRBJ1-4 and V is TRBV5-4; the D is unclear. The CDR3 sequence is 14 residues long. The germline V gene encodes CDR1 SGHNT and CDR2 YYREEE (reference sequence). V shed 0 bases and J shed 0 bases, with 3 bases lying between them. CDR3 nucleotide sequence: TGTGCCAGCAGCTTGGCAGCAACTAATGAAAAACTGTTTTTT. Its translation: CASSLAATNEKLFF.

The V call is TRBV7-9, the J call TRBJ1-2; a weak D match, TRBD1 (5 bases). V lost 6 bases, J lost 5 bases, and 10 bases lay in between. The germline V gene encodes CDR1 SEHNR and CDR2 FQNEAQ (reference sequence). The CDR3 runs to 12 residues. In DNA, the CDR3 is TGTGCCAGCAGACGGGGGGGATATGGCTACACCTTC. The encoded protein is CASRRGGYGYTF.

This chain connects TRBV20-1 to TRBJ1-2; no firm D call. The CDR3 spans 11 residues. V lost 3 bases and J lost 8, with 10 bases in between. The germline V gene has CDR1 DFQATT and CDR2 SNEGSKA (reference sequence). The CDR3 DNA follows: TGCAGTGCTAGTCTGGGAATGGGCTACACCTTC. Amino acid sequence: CSASLGMGYTF.

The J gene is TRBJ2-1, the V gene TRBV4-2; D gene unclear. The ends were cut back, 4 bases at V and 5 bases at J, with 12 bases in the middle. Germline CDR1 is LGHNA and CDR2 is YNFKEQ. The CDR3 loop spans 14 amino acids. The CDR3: CASSLLGGDNEQFF. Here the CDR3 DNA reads TGTGCCAGCAGCCTTCTGGGCGGCGACAATGAGCAGTTCTTC.

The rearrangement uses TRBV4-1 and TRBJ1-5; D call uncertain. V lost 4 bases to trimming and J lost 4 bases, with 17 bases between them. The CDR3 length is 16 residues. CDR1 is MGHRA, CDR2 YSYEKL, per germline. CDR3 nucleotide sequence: TGCGCCAGCAGCCTCGGGTTTTCGGCCCCGAATCAGCCCCAGCATTTT. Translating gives CASSLGFSAPNQPQHF.

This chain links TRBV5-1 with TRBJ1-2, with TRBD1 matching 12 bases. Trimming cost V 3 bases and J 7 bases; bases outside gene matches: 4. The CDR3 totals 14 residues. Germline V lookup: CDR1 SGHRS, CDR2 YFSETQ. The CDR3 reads CASSSGQGAPGYTF. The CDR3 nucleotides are TGCGCCAGCAGCTCGGGACAGGGGGCGCCTGGCTACACCTTC.

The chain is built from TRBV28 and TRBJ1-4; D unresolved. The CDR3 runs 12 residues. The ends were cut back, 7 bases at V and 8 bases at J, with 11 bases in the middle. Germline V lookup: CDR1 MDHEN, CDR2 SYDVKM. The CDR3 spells CASTSGREKLFF. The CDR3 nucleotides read TGTGCCAGCACCTCCGGACGGGAAAAACTGTTTTTT.

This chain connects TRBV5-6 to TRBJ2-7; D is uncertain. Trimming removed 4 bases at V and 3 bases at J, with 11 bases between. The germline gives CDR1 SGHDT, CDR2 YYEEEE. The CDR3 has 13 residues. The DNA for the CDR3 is TGTGCCAGCAGCATGGGATCCGGCTACGAGCAGTACTTC. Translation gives CASSMGSGYEQYF.

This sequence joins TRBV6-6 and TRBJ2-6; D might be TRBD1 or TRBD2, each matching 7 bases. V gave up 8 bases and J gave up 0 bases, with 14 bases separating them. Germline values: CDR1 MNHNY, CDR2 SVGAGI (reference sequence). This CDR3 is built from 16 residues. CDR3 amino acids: CASCQGGSSGANVLTF. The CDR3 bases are TGTGCCAGCTGTCAGGGGGGGAGCTCTGGGGCCAACGTCCTGACTTTC.

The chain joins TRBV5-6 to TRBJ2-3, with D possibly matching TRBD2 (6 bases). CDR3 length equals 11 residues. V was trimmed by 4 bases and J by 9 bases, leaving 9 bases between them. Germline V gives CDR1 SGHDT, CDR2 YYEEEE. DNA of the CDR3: TGTGCCAGCAGCCTGGGACTCACGCAGTATTTT. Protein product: CASSLGLTQYF.

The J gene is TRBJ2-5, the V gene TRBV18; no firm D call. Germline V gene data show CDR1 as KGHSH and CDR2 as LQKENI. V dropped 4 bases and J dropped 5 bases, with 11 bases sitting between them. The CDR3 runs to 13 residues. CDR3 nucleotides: TGTGCCAGCTCACTATCAAACGGGGAGACCCAGTACTTC. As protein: CASSLSNGETQYF. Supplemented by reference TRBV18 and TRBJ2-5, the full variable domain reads NAGVMQNPRHLVRRRGQEARLRCSPMKGHSHVYWYRQLPEEGLKFMVYLQKENIIDESGMPKERFSAEFPKEGPSILRIQQVVRGDSAAYFCASSLSNGETQYFGPGTRLLVL.

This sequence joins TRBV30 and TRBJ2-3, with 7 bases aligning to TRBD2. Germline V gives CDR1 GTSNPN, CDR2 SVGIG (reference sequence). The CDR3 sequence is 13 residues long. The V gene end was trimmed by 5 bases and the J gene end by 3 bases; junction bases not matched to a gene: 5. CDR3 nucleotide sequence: TGTGCCTGGGGCGTGGGAGGGACAGATACGCAGTATTTT. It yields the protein CAWGVGGTDTQYF.